This TCR beta chain derives from a study of early T cells in non-severe SARS-CoV-2 infection. Trimming shortened V by 3 bases and J by 6 bases, and 8 bases separated the two germline ends. Germline V gene sequence: CDR1 WSHSY, CDR2 SAAADI. This CDR3 has 13 amino acids. This clonotype was seen at least ten times. Unique molecular identifier tags were affixed to discrete cDNA molecules. TCRdb re-derived calls from the 5' RACE reads in MiXCR, one entry per CDR3 protein. This sample carries approximately 56,000 distinct CDR3 sequences, around 15% of them seen once, and the ten largest clones take roughly 3.9%.

The source was whole blood, collected at baseline. V is TRBV10-2 and J is TRBJ2-2, with no clear D. The sequence derives from an adult who was a healthcare worker with PCR-confirmed SARS-CoV-2 infection or an uninfected control (not recorded which). CDR3 sequence: CASSDPGPGELFF. The CDR3 region has the DNA TGCGCCAGCAGTGATCCTGGACCCGGGGAGCTGTTTTTT.